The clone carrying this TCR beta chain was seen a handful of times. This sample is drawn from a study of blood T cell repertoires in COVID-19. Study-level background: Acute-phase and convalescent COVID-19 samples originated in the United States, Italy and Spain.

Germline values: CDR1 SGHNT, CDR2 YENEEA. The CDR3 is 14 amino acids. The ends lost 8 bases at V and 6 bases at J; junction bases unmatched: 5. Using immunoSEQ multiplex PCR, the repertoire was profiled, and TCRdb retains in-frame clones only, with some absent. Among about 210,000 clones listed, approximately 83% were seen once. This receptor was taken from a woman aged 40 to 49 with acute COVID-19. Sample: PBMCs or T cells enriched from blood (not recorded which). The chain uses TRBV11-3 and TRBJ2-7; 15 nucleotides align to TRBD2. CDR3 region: CASARGLAGGEQYF. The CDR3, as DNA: TGTGCCAGCGCCCGGGGACTAGCGGGAGGCGAGCAGTACTTC.